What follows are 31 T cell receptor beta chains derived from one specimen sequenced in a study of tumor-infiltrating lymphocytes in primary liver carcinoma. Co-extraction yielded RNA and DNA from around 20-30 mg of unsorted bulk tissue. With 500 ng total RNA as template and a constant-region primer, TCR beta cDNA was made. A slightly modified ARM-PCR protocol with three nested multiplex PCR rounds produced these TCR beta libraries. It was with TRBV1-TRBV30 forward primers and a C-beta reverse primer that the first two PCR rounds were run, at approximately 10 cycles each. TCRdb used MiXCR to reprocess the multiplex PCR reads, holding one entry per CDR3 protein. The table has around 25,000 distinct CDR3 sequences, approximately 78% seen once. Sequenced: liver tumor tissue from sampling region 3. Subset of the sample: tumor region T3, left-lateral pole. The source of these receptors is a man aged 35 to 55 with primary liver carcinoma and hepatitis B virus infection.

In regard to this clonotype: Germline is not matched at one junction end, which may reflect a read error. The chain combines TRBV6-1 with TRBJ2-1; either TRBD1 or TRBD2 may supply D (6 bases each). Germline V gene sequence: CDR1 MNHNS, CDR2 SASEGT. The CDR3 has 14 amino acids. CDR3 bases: TGTGCCGGCAGTGATAGGGGGGAACAGAATGAGCAGTTCTTC. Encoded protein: CAGSDRGEQNEQFF.

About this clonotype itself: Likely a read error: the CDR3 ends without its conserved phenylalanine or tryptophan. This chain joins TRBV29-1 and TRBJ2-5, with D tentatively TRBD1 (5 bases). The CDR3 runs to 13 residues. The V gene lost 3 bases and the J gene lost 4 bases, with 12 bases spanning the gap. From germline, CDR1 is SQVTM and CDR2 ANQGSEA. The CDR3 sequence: CSVDRGFRETQYS. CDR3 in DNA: TGCAGCGTTGATAGGGGTTTCCGAGAGACCCAGTACTCC.

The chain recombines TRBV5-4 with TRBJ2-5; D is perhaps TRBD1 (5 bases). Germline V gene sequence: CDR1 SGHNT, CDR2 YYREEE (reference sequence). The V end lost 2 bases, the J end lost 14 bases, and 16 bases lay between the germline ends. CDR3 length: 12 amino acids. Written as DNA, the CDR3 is TGTGCCAGCAGCTTCTCGCCCCGGACACAATACTTC. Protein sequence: CASSFSPRTQYF.

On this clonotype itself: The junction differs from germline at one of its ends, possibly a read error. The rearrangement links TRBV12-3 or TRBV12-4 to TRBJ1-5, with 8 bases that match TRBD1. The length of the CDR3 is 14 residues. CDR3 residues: CASTRTGSNQPRHF. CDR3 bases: TGTGCCAGCACTAGGACAGGGAGCAATCAGCCCCGGCATTTT.

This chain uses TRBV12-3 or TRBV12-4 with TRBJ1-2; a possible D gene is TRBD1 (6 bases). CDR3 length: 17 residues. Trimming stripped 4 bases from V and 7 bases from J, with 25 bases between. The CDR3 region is CASSSGGPGQKVCGYTF. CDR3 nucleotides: TGTGCCAGCAGTTCTGGGGGACCAGGACAGAAAGTCTGTGGCTACACCTTC.

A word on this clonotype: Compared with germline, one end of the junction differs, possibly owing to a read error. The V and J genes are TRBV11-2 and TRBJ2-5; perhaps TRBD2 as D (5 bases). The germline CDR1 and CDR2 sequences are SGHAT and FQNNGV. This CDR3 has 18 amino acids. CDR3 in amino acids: CASSSARLTLGKKETQYF. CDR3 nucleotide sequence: TGCGCCAGCAGCTCAGCGAGACTAACCCTGGGAAAAAAAGAGACCCAGTACTTC.

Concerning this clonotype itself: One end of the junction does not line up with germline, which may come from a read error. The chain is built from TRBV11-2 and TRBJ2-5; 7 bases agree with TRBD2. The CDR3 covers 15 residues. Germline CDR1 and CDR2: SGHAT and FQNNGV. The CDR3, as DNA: TGTGCCGGCAGCTTAGTAGGCGGGAGACGGGAGACCCCATACTTC. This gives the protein CAGSLVGGRRETPYF. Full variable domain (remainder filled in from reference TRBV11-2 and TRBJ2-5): EAGVAQSPRYKIIEKRQSVAFWCNPISGHATLYWYQQILGQGPKLLIQFQNNGVVDDSQLPKDRFSAERLKGVDSTLKIQPAKLEDSAVYLCAGSLVGGRRETPYFGPGTRLLVL.

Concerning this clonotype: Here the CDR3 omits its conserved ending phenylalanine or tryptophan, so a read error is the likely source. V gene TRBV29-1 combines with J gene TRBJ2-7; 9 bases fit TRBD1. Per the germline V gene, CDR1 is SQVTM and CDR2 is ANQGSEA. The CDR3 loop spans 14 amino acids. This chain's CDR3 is CSVLQGALSYKQYL. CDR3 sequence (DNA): TGTAGCGTTTTACAGGGGGCTTTATCCTACAAGCAGTACCTC.

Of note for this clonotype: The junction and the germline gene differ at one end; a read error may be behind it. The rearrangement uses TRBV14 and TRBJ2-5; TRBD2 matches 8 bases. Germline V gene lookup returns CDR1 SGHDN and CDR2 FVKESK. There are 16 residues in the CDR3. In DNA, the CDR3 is TGTGCCAGCAGCCATAGGAGCGGGAGCCCGCAAGAGGCCCAGCACTTC. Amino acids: CASSHRSGSPQEAQHF.

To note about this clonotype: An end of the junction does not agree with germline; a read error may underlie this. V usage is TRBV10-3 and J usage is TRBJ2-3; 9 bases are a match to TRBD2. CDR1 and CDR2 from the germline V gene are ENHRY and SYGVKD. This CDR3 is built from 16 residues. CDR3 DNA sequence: TGTGCCATCAGGCACTCTAGCGGGGCTAGCATAGATACGCAGTGTTTT. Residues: CAIRHSSGASIDTQCF.

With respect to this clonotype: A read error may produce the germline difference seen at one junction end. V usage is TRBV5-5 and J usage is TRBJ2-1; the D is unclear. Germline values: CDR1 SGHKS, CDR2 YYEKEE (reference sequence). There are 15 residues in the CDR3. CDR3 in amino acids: CASCLDFPPYNEQFF. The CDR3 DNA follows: TGTGCCAGCTGTCTTGACTTTCCCCCGTACAATGAGCAATTCTTC.

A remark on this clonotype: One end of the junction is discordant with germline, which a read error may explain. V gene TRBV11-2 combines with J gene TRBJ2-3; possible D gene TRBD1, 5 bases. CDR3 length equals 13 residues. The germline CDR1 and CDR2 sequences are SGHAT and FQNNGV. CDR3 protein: CVSSYRTTDTQYF. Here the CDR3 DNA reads TGTGTCAGCAGCTACAGAACGACAGATACGCAATATTTT. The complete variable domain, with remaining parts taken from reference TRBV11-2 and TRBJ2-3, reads EAGVAQSPRYKIIEKRQSVAFWCNPISGHATLYWYQQILGQGPKLLIQFQNNGVVDDSQLPKDRFSAERLKGVDSTLKIQPAKLEDSAVYLCVSSYRTTDTQYFGPGTRLTVL.

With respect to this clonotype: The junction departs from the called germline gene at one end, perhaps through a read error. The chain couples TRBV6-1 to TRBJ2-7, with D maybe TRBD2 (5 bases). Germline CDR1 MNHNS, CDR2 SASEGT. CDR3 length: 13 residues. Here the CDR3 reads CASRERNSYVQYF. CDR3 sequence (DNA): TGTGCCAGCAGGGAGCGGAACTCCTACGTGCAGTACTTC.

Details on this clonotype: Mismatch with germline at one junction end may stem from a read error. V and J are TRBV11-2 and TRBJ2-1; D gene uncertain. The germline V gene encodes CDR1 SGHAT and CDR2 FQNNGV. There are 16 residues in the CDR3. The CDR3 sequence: CASSIELLSGMNEQFF. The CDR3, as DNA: TGTGCCAGCAGCATAGAGCTCCTATCTGGAATGAATGAGCAGTTCTTC.

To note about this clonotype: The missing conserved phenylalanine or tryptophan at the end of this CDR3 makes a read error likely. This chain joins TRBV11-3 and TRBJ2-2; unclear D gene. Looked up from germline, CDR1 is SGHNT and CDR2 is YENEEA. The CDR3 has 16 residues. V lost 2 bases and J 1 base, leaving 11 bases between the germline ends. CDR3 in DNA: TGTGCCAGCAGCTTAATAAGGACGGAGAACACCGGGGAGCTGTTTTTA. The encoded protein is CASSLIRTENTGELFL.

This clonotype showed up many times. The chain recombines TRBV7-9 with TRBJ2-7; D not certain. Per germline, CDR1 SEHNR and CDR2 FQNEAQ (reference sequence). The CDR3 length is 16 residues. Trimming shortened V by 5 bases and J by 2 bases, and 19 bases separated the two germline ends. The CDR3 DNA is TGTGCCAGCAGCGCTATAACTGCAGGCTTAGCCTACGAGCAGTACTTC. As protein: CASSAITAGLAYEQYF.

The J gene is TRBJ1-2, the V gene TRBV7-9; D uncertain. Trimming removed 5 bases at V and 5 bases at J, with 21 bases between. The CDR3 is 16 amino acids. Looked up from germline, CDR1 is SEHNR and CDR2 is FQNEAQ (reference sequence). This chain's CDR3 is CASSTEGRLSPYGYTF. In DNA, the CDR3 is TGTGCCAGCAGCACCGAGGGCAGGCTGTCCCCGTATGGCTACACCTTC.

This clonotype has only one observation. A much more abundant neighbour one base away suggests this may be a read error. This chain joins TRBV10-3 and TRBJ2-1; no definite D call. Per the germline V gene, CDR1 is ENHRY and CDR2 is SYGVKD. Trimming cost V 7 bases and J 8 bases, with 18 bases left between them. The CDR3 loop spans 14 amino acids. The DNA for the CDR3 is TGTGCCATCAATCCCACGGCGACCCGGGATGAGCAGTTCTTC. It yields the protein CAINPTATRDEQFF.

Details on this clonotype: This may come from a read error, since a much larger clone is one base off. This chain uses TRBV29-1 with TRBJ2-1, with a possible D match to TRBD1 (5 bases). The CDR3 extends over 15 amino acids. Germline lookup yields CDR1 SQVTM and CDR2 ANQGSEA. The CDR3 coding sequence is TGCAACGTGGGGCCTCCTTCCAGCTCCTACAATGAGCAGTTCTTC. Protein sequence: CNVGPPSSSYNEQFF.

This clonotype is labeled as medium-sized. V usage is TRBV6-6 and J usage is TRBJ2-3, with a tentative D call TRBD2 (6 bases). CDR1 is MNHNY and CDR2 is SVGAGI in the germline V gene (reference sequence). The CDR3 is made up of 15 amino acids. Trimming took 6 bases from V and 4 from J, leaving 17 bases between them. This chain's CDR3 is CASSHGTYVPDTQYF. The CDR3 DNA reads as TGTGCCAGCAGCCACGGGACTTACGTCCCAGATACGCAGTATTTT.

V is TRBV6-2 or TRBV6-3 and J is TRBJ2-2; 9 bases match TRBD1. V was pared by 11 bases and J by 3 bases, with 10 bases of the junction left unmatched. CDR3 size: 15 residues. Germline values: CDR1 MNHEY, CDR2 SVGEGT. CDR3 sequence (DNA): TGTGCCGGCGGATCCGGGACAGGGCACACCGGGGAGCTGTTTTTT. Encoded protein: CAGGSGTGHTGELFF.

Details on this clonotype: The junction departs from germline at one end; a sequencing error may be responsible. For the CDR3, the DNA is TGTGTCAGCAATCTAGTCCCTAGCGGAAACCAAGAGACCCAGTACTTC. It yields the protein CVSNLVPSGNQETQYF. The chain has TRBV28 and TRBJ2-5; TRBD2 matches 7 bases. CDR3 length equals 16 residues. From germline, CDR1 is MDHEN and CDR2 SYDVKM.

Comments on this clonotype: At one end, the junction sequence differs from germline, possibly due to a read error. The CDR3, as DNA: TGCAACGTTGTGGGCACCAGGGGTGAAGTTTTCTTT. Protein: CNVVGTRGEVFF. This chain connects TRBV29-1 to TRBJ1-1; D is perhaps TRBD1 (6 bases). Germline V CDR1 and CDR2: SQVTM, ANQGSEA. The CDR3 loop spans 12 amino acids.

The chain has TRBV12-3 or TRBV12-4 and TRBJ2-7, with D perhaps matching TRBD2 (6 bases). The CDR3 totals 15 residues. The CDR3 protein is CVSGRGTGSTYEQYF. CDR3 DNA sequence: TGTGTTAGCGGTCGAGGGACGGGCTCGACCTACGAGCAGTACTTC.

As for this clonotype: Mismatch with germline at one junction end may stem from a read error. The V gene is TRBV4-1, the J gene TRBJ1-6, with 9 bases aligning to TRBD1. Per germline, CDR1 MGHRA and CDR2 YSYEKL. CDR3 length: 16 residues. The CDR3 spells CANSHHLQGADSPLHF. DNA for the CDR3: TGTGCCAACAGCCACCACCTACAGGGGGCGGATTCACCCCTCCATTTT.

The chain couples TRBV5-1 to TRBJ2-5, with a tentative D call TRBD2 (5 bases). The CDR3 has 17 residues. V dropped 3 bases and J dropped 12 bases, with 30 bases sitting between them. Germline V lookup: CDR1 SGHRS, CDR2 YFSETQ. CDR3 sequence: CASSSLPVSSGQETKYF. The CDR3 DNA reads TGCGCCAGCAGCTCCCTCCCCGTCAGTTCGGGTCAAGAGACTAAGTACTTC.

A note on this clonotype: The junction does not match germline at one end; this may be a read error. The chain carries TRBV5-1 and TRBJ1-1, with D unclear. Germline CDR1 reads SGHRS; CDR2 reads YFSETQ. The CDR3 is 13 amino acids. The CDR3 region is CDSSLLLGTKAFF. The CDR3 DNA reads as TGCGACAGCAGCTTGTTACTGGGCACTAAAGCTTTCTTT.

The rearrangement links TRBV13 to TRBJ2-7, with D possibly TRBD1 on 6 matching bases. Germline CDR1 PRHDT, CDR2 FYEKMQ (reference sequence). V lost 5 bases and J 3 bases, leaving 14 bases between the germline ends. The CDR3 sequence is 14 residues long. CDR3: CASSIGQYNYEQYF. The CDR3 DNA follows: TGTGCCAGCAGCATCGGACAGTATAACTACGAGCAGTACTTC.

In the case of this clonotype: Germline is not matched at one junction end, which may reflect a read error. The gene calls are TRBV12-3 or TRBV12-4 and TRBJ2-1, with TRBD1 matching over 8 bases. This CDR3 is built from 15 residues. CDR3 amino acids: CTISKQGVSNNGQFF. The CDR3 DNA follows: TGTACCATCAGTAAACAGGGGGTAAGCAACAATGGGCAGTTCTTC.

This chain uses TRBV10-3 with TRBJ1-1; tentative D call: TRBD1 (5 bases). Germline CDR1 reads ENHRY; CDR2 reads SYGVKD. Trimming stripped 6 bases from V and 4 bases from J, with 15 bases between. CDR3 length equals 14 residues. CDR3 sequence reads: CAIRVRDGRTEAFF. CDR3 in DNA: TGTGCCATCAGAGTCCGGGACGGCCGCACTGAAGCTTTCTTT.

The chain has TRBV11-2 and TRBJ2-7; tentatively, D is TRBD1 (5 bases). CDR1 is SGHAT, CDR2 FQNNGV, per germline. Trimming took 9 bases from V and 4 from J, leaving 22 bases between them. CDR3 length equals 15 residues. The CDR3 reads CASSLVARGQYEQYF. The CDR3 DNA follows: TGTGCCAGTAGCCTTGTGGCAAGGGGCCAGTACGAGCAGTACTTC.